The rows below give T cell receptor beta chains drawn from one sample of a study of T-cell memory formation after mild COVID-19. Using its own MiXCR run on the 5' RACE reads, TCRdb lists one record per CDR3 protein. The top ten clones hold roughly 8.1% of a sample with fewer than 700,000 distinct CDR3 sequences, about 20% of them seen once. The sample was PBMCs or a T cell subset sorted from them (not recorded which). These receptor sequences come from an adult woman who had mild COVID-19 (a few samples of this study predate the infection). Cell type and time point are not known. CDR3s include the opening cysteine and the closing phenylalanine or tryptophan. The order of the fields is J gene, D gene, V gene, clone size, CDR3 protein, CDR3 DNA. The D gene is left open where the match is weak. Not all rows give a size; the values are once, few, many and, for expanded clones, a class.

TRBJ2-7 - TRBV7-9 few CASSFVTSGYEQYF TGTGCCAGCAGCTTTGTGACAAGCGGGTACGAGCAGTACTTC
TRBJ2-1 - TRBV15 few CATSRAGSLSNEQFF TGTGCCACCAGCAGAGCGGGGTCCCTCTCTAATGAGCAGTTCTTC
TRBJ2-1 TRBD1 TRBV7-6 - CASSLQDRSSYNEQFF TGTGCCAGCAGCTTACAGGACAGGAGCTCCTACAATGAGCAGTTCTTC
TRBJ2-7 - TRBV4-2 few CASSQEGKASPWEQYF TGTGCCAGCAGCCAAGAGGGGAAGGCCTCGCCATGGGAGCAGTACTTC
TRBJ1-2 - TRBV5-1 few CASSLEVDNYGYTF TGCGCCAGCAGCTTGGAGGTGGACAACTATGGCTACACCTTC
TRBJ2-7 TRBD1 TRBV11-2 - CASSLATGQGSEQYF TGTGCCAGCAGCTTGGCCACGGGACAGGGTAGCGAGCAGTACTTC
TRBJ2-1 - TRBV24-1 few CATSDPDTLYNEQFF TGTGCCACCAGTGATCCCGACACACTTTACAATGAGCAGTTCTTC
TRBJ2-2 - TRBV20-1 - CSARDLIANTGELFF TGCAGTGCTAGAGATCTGATTGCGAACACCGGGGAGCTGTTTTTT
TRBJ1-2 - TRBV20-1 - CSARDPVGLGYTF TGCAGTGCTAGAGATCCCGTGGGATTGGGCTACACCTTC
TRBJ2-5 TRBD1 TRBV4-2 few CASSQEQGALQETQYF TGTGCCAGCAGCCAGGAACAGGGGGCTCTCCAAGAGACCCAGTACTTC
TRBJ1-5 - TRBV15 - CATSRGRERSQPQHF TGTGCCACCAGCAGAGGCAGGGAAAGGAGTCAGCCCCAGCATTTT
TRBJ2-1 TRBD1 TRBV6-2/TRBV6-3 - CASSFQQGAGNNEQFF TGTGCCAGCAGTTTCCAACAGGGGGCAGGGAACAATGAGCAGTTCTTC
TRBJ2-1 TRBD2 TRBV5-1 - CASSFWSSGSYNEQFF TGCGCCAGCAGCTTCTGGAGCAGCGGGAGCTACAATGAGCAGTTCTTC
TRBJ2-1 - TRBV6-5 many CASSLEPGNEQFF TGTGCCAGCAGTTTGGAACCGGGGAATGAGCAGTTCTTC
TRBJ2-7 TRBD1 TRBV3-1 few CASSLGQGGEQYF TGTGCCAGCAGCCTGGGACAGGGAGGCGAGCAGTACTTC
TRBJ2-6 - TRBV4-2 - CASSQDFVGSGANVLTF TGTGCCAGCAGCCAAGATTTCGTAGGGTCTGGGGCCAACGTCCTGACTTTC
TRBJ2-5 - TRBV7-6 many CASSFTQETQYF TGTGCCAGCAGCTTTACCCAAGAGACCCAGTACTTC
TRBJ1-1 - TRBV4-1 - CASSFDGVNTEAFF TGCGCCAGCAGCTTTGATGGGGTGAACACTGAAGCTTTCTTT
TRBJ1-2 - TRBV20-1 - CSARAGQAGYTF TGCAGTGCTAGAGCGGGACAAGCGGGCTACACCTTC
TRBJ2-3 - TRBV27 - CASSPAPGGDTQYF TGTGCCAGCAGTCCTGCTCCTGGGGGCGATACGCAGTATTTT
TRBJ2-5 TRBD1 TRBV27 - CASRDRGETQYF TGTGCCAGCAGAGACAGGGGAGAGACCCAGTACTTC
TRBJ2-3 - TRBV20-1 - CSARVKPGVVGDTQYF TGCAGTGCTAGAGTGAAGCCAGGGGTAGTTGGAGATACGCAGTATTTT
TRBJ2-3 - TRBV20-1 - CSARNTLSTDTQYF TGCAGTGCTAGGAACACCCTGAGCACAGATACGCAGTATTTT
TRBJ2-2 TRBD1 TRBV29-1 few CSVGAKAGTGTTGELFF TGCAGCGTTGGAGCTAAGGCCGGGACAGGGACCACCGGGGAGCTGTTTTTT
TRBJ2-3 TRBD2 TRBV7-8 - CASSLGTSADTQYF TGTGCCAGCAGCTTGGGGACTAGCGCAGATACGCAGTATTTT
TRBJ2-3 - TRBV7-8 few CASSLRVGPTTTDTQYF TGTGCCAGCAGCCTCCGCGTGGGCCCAACCACCACAGATACGCAGTATTTT
TRBJ2-7 - TRBV7-9 - CASSPTGTPWQYF TGTGCCAGCAGTCCAACCGGGACCCCGTGGCAGTACTTC
TRBJ1-2 - TRBV29-1 - CSVEDGHREGYGYTF TGCAGCGTTGAAGATGGTCACAGGGAAGGGTATGGCTACACCTTC
TRBJ2-1 - TRBV18 - CASSSPGRYNEQFF TGTGCCAGCTCATCGCCGGGACGGTACAATGAGCAGTTCTTC
TRBJ2-7 - TRBV6-5 few CASSYSRRRTYEQYF TGTGCCAGCAGTTACTCGAGAAGGCGGACCTACGAGCAGTACTTC
TRBJ2-3 - TRBV5-1 - CASSLIPLAGDTQYF TGCGCCAGCAGCTTAATTCCGCTAGCCGGAGATACGCAGTATTTT
TRBJ1-1 - TRBV6-6 many CASSYSGVNTEAFF TGTGCCAGCAGTTACTCGGGCGTGAACACTGAAGCTTTCTTT
TRBJ2-1 TRBD1 TRBV7-3 - CASSLRQGRYNEQFF TGTGCCAGCAGCCTTAGACAGGGGCGATACAATGAGCAGTTCTTC
TRBJ2-3 TRBD2 TRBV5-1 - CASRLGSSGSSTDTQYF TGCGCCAGCAGATTGGGATCTAGCGGGAGTAGCACAGATACGCAGTATTTT
TRBJ1-2 - TRBV4-2 - CASSQTGRGRYGYTF TGTGCCAGCAGCCAAACAGGGAGGGGTCGCTATGGCTACACCTTC
TRBJ2-5 - TRBV12-3/TRBV12-4 - CASKLSSGLAETQYF TGTGCCAGCAAATTGAGTAGCGGATTGGCAGAGACCCAGTACTTC
TRBJ1-2 - TRBV12-3/TRBV12-4 - CASREAGAYGYTF TGTGCCAGCAGAGAAGCCGGGGCCTATGGCTACACCTTC
TRBJ2-7 TRBD1 TRBV29-1 - CSVSGTVLYEQYF TGCAGCGTTTCCGGGACAGTTCTTTACGAGCAGTACTTC
TRBJ2-1 - TRBV12-3/TRBV12-4 - CASLRDSSLGEQFF TGTGCCAGCCTCCGGGACTCTTCCCTTGGGGAGCAGTTCTTC
TRBJ1-1 - TRBV6-6 few CASSFRDTKPFF TGTGCCAGCAGTTTTCGGGACACCAAACCTTTCTTT
TRBJ2-1 - TRBV5-1 few CASSLAKTTSSYNEQFF TGCGCCAGCAGCTTGGCCAAAACTACCAGCTCCTACAATGAGCAGTTCTTC
TRBJ2-5 - TRBV2 - CASSSGRKETQYF TGTGCCAGCAGTTCGGGACGAAAAGAGACCCAGTACTTC
TRBJ2-1 - TRBV21-1 - CASSKERLAGYNEQFF TGTGCCAGCAGCAAAGAACGACTAGCGGGATACAATGAGCAGTTCTTC
TRBJ2-1 - TRBV30 - CAWSVRLGQSSYNEQFF TGTGCCTGGAGTGTACGATTGGGGCAGAGCTCCTACAATGAGCAGTTCTTC
TRBJ2-3 TRBD2 TRBV24-1 - CATRRGGTDTQYF TGTGCCACCAGGCGGGGGGGCACAGATACGCAGTATTTT
TRBJ2-1 - TRBV4-3 many CASSQGQGYYNEQFF TGCGCCAGCAGCCAGGGGCAGGGGTACTACAATGAGCAGTTCTTC
TRBJ2-2 TRBD1 TRBV11-3 few CASSFGQGWELFF TGTGCCAGCAGCTTCGGACAGGGCTGGGAGCTGTTTTTT